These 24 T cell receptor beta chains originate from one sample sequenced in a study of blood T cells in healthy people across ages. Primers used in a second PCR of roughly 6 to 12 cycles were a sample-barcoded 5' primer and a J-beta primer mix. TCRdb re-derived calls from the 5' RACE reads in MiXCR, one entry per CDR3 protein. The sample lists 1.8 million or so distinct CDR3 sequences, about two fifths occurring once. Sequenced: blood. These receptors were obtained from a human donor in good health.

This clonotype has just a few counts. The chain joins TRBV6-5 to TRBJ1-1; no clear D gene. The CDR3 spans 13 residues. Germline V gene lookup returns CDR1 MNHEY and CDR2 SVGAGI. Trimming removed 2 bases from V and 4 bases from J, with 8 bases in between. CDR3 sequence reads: CASSYGEGTEAFF. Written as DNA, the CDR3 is TGTGCCAGCAGTTACGGGGAAGGCACTGAAGCTTTCTTT.

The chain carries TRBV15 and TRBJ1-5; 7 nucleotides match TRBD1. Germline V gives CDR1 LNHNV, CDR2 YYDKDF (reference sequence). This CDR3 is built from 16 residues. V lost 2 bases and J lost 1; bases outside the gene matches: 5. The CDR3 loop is CATSRSRGGSNQPQHF. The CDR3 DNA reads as TGTGCCACCAGCAGAAGCAGGGGGGGGAGCAATCAGCCCCAGCATTTT.

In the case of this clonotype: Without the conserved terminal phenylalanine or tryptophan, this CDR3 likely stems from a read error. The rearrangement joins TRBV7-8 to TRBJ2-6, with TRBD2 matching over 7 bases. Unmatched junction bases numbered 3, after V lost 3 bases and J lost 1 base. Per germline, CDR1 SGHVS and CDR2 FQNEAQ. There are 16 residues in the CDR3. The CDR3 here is CASSFWGGSGANVLTV. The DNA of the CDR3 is TGTGCCAGCAGCTTCTGGGGGGGATCTGGGGCCAACGTCCTGACTGTC.

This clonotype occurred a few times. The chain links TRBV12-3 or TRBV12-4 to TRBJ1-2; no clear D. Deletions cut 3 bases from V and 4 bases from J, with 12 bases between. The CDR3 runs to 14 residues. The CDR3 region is CASSFGRRRYGYTF. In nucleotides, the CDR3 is TGTGCCAGCAGTTTTGGCCGACGTCGCTATGGCTACACCTTC.

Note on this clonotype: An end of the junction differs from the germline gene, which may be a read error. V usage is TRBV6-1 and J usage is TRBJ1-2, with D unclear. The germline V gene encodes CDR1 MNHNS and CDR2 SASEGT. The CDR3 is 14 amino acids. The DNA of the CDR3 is TGTGCCAGCAGGGAAGCGGTGTGGGCCTATGGCTACACCTTC. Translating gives CASREAVWAYGYTF.

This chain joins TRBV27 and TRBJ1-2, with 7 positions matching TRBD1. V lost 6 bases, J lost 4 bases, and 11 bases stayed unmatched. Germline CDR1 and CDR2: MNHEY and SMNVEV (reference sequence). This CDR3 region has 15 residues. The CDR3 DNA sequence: TGTGCCAGCAGAGGGTCGACAGGGACGAGCTATGGCTACACCTTC. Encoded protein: CASRGSTGTSYGYTF.

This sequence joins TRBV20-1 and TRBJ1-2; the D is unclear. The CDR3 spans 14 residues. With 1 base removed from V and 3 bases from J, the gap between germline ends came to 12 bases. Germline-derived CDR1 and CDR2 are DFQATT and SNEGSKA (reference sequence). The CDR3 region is CSARVTSWDYGYTF. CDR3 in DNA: TGCAGTGCTAGAGTTACTAGCTGGGACTATGGCTACACCTTC.

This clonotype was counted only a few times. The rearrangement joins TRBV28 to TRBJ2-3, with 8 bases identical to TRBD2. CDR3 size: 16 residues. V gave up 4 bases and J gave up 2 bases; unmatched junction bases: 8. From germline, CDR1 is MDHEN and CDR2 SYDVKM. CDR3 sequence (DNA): TGTGCCAGCAGTTCTAGCGGGCTGGGGACCACAGATACGCAGTATTTT. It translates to CASSSSGLGTTDTQYF.

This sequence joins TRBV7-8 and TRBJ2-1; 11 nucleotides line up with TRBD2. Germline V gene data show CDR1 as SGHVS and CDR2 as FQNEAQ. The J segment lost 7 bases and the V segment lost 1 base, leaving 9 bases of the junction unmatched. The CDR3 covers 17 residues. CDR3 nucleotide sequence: TGTGCCAGCAGCTTAGGTCTAGCGGGGGGCCTATTTAATGAGCAGTTCTTC. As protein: CASSLGLAGGLFNEQFF.

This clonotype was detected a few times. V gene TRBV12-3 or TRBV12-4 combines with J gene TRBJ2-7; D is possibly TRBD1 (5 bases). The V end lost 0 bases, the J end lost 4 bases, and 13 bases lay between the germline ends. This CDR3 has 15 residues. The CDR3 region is CASSLATRVGYEQYF. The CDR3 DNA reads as TGTGCCAGCAGTTTAGCGACCAGGGTAGGGTACGAGCAGTACTTC.

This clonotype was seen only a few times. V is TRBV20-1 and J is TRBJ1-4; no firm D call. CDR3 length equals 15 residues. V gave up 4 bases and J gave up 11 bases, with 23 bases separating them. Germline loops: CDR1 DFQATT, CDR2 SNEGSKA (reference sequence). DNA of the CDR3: TGCAGTGCTAATGGGGTGGGTGGCGACAAAGAGAAACTGTTTTTT. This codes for CSANGVGGDKEKLFF.

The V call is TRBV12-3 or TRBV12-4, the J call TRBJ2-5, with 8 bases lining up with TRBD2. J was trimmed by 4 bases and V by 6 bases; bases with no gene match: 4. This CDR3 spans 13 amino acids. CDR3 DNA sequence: TGTGCCAGCAGACGAGCGGGGGTAGAGACCCAGTACTTC. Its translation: CASRRAGVETQYF.

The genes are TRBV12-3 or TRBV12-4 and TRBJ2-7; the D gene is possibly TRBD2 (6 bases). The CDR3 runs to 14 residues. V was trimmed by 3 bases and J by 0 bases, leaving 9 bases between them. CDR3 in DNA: TGTGCCAGCAGTTTTTACGGGAGCTCCTACGAGCAGTACTTC. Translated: CASSFYGSSYEQYF.

The CDR3 loop is CASTGGFGANVLTF. DNA for the CDR3: TGTGCCAGCACAGGGGGCTTTGGGGCCAACGTCCTGACTTTC. The chain links TRBV2 to TRBJ2-6; 8 bases fit TRBD1. Looked up from germline, CDR1 is SNHLY and CDR2 is FYNNEI. J was trimmed by 3 bases and V by 7 bases; bases with no gene match: 2. The CDR3 sequence is 14 residues long.

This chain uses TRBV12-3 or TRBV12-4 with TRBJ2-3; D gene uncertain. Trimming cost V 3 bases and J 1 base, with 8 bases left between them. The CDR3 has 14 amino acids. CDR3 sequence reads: CASSFSLGTDTQYF. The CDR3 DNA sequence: TGTGCCAGCAGTTTTTCCCTGGGCACAGATACGCAGTATTTT.

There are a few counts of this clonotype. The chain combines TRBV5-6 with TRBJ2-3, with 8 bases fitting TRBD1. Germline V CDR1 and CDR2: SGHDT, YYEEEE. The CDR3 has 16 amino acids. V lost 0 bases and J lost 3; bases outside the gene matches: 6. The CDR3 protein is CASSLGTGFGTDTQYF. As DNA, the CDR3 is TGTGCCAGCAGCTTGGGGACAGGGTTCGGAACAGATACGCAGTATTTT.

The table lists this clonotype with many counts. The CDR3 region has the DNA TGCAGTGCTCCTCCCGGATCAGGAGAAGAGACCCAGTACTTC. It yields the protein CSAPPGSGEETQYF. The rearrangement uses TRBV20-1 and TRBJ2-5; D is uncertain. The CDR3 runs to 14 residues. Germline values: CDR1 DFQATT, CDR2 SNEGSKA (reference sequence). V gave up 5 bases and J gave up 3 bases, with 16 bases separating them.

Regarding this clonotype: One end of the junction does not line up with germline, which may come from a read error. CDR3: CASSLNSGGIAEAFF. CDR3 coding DNA: TGTGCCAGCAGCTTGAATTCAGGGGGCATCGCTGAGGCTTTCTTT. V gene TRBV7-6 combines with J gene TRBJ1-1, with 8 bases that match TRBD1. Germline-derived CDR1 and CDR2 are SGHVS and FNYEAQ. The CDR3 consists of 15 residues.

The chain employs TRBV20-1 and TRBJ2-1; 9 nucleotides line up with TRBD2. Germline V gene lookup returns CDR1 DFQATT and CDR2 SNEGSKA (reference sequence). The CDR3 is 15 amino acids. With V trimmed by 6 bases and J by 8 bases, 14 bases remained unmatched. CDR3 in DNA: TGCAGTGCCAGGACTAGCGCCAGCCTCCGGGATGAGCAGTTCTTC. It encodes CSARTSASLRDEQFF.

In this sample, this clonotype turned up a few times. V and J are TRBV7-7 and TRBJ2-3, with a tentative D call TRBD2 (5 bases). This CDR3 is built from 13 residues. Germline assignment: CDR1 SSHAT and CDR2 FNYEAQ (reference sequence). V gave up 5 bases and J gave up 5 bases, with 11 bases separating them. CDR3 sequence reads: CASSPVEGDTQYF. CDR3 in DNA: TGTGCCAGCAGCCCCGTTGAGGGAGATACGCAGTATTTT.

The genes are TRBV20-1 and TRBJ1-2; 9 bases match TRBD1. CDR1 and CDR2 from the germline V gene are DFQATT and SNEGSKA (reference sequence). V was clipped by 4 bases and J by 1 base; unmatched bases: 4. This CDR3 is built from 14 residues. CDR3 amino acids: CSAIQGAINYGYTF. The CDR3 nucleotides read TGCAGTGCTATACAGGGGGCTATTAACTATGGCTACACCTTC.

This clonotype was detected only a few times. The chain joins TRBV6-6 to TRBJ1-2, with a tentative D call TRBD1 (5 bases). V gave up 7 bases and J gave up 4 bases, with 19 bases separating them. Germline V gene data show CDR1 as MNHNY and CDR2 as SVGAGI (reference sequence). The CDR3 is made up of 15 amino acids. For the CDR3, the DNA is TGTGCCAGCAACTTACAGGCAGGGAGCCTCTATGGCTACACCTTC. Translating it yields CASNLQAGSLYGYTF.

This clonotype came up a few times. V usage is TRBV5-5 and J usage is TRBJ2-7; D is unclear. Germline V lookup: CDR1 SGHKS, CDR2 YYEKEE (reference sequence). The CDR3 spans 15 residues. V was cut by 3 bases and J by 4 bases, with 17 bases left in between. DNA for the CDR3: TGTGCCAGCAGCTCAGTCAGTGGGGTAGGTTACGAGCAGTACTTC. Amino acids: CASSSVSGVGYEQYF.

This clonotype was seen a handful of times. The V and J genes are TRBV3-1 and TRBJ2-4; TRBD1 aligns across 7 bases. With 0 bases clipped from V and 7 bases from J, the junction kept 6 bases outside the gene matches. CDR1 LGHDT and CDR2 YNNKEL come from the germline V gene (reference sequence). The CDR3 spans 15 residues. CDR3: CASSQEDVGQNIQYF. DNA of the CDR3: TGTGCCAGCAGCCAAGAAGACGTGGGACAGAACATTCAGTACTTC.